One and the same sample provided the 17 T cell receptor beta chains below, sequenced in a study of OX40 agonist ivuxolimab in advanced cancers. Clones were sequenced by immunoSEQ multiplex PCR, and TCRdb holds only the in-frame ones, with some missing. The top ten hold 2.5% to 3.5% of the sample, which has about 78,000 clones, roughly 92% seen once. This material consisted of CD4+ or CD8+ T cells sorted from blood, taken in a trial of the OX40 agonist ivuxolimab. Receptors were obtained from an adult with an advanced solid tumor such as melanoma, head and neck, liver or kidney cancer.

The rearrangement uses TRBV18 and TRBJ1-3, with TRBD1 as a possible D gene (5 bases). V dropped 0 bases and J dropped 2 bases, with 14 bases sitting between them. The CDR3 extends over 17 amino acids. Looked up from germline, CDR1 is KGHSH and CDR2 is LQKENI. DNA of the CDR3: TGTGCCAGCTCACCACCGGGACTCCCTCGCCCTGGAAACACCATATATTTT. Translated, it gives CASSPPGLPRPGNTIYF.

In DNA, the CDR3 is TGCAGCGTTGAAGAAGGGGGGGGGCAGCCCCAGCATTTT. Protein sequence: CSVEEGGGQPQHF. This sequence joins TRBV29-1 and TRBJ1-5; a weak D match, TRBD1 (6 bases). The CDR3 loop spans 13 amino acids. The V end was cut by 0 bases, the J end by 7 bases, with 10 bases between. The germline V gene encodes CDR1 SQVTM and CDR2 ANQGSEA. Using reference TRBV29-1 and TRBJ1-5 for the parts outside the CDR3, the full variable domain is SAVISQKPSRDICQRGTSLTIQCQVDSQVTMMFWYRQQPGQSLTLIATANQGSEATYESGFVIDKFPISRPNLTFSTLTVSNMSPEDSSIYLCSVEEGGGQPQHFGDGTRLSIL.

This sequence joins TRBV2 and TRBJ1-3, with 7 positions matching TRBD1. The CDR3 has 15 residues. Germline values: CDR1 SNHLY, CDR2 FYNNEI. Unmatched junction bases numbered 6, after V lost 5 bases and J lost 2 bases. The CDR3 loop is CASSRQGIAGNTIYF. CDR3 in DNA: TGTGCCAGCAGTCGACAGGGAATCGCTGGAAACACCATATATTTT.

The chain combines TRBV19 with TRBJ2-1; possibly TRBD2 for D (7 bases). The CDR3 is made up of 15 amino acids. Trimming cost V 10 bases and J 1 base, with 17 bases left between them. Per the germline V gene, CDR1 is LNHDA and CDR2 is SQIVND (reference sequence). The CDR3 DNA is TGTGCCACCACGGGGGGCCCAAAATCCTACAATGAGCAGTTCTTC. As protein: CATTGGPKSYNEQFF. Full variable domain (outside the CDR3, taken from reference TRBV19 and TRBJ2-1): DGGITQSPKYLFRKEGQNVTLSCEQNLNHDAMYWYRQDPGQGLRLIYYSQIVNDFQKGDIAEGYSVSREKKESFPLTVTSAQKNPTAFYLCATTGGPKSYNEQFFGPGTRLTVL.

The chain carries TRBV6-5 and TRBJ2-1; TRBD2 agrees at 7 bases. Per germline, CDR1 MNHEY and CDR2 SVGAGI. This CDR3 region has 15 residues. The V gene end was trimmed by 4 bases and the J gene end by 7 bases; junction bases not matched to a gene: 10. CDR3 sequence reads: CASSWVAGVTNEQFF. The CDR3 nucleotides read TGTGCCAGCAGTTGGGTCGCGGGAGTGACTAATGAGCAGTTCTTC.

The chain combines TRBV30 with TRBJ1-2, with 7 bases fitting TRBD1. This CDR3 contains 16 residues. Germline values: CDR1 GTSNPN, CDR2 SVGIG (reference sequence). J lost 5 bases, V lost 5 bases, and 17 bases had no gene match. This CDR3 reads CAWVPGQSFLGYGYTF. The CDR3 nucleotides read TGTGCCTGGGTCCCGGGACAGAGTTTCCTGGGGTATGGCTACACCTTC.

The chain carries TRBV2 and TRBJ1-5; D remains unclear. The CDR3 spans 13 residues. V shed 4 bases and J shed 6 bases, with 10 bases lying between them. Germline CDR1 SNHLY, CDR2 FYNNEI. Here the CDR3 reads CASSVRPGQPQHF. CDR3 bases: TGTGCCAGCAGTGTCCGTCCGGGTCAGCCCCAGCATTTT.

The rearrangement uses TRBV7-9 and TRBJ1-1; D is uncertain. V shed 4 bases and J shed 3 bases, with 12 bases lying between them. The CDR3 is 14 residues long. In germline, CDR1 is SEHNR, CDR2 FQNEAQ (reference sequence). In DNA form, the CDR3 reads TGTGCCAGCAGCTCCCGGGGTGGGGACACTGAAGCTTTCTTT. Its translation: CASSSRGGDTEAFF.

In DNA form, the CDR3 reads TGTGCCAGCAGCCAATGGCCGCGGGACAGCCTATACAATGAGCAGTTCTTC. The encoded protein is CASSQWPRDSLYNEQFF. This sequence joins TRBV14 and TRBJ2-1, with D possibly being TRBD1 (7 bases). This CDR3 has 17 residues. Germline lookup yields CDR1 SGHDN and CDR2 FVKESK. The V end was cut by 2 bases, the J end by 4 bases, with 18 bases between.

This rearrangement joins TRBV15 to TRBJ2-3, with D maybe TRBD1 (5 bases). Germline lookup yields CDR1 LNHNV and CDR2 YYDKDF (reference sequence). CDR3 length equals 13 residues. Trimming cost V 2 bases and J 6 bases, with 9 bases left between them. In nucleotides, the CDR3 is TGTGCCACCAGCAGACAGGGATCTGATACGCAGTATTTT. Protein sequence: CATSRQGSDTQYF.

This clone was seen a single time. The chain couples TRBV2 to TRBJ2-1, with TRBD2 matching over 14 bases. The germline V gene has CDR1 SNHLY and CDR2 FYNNEI. The CDR3 is 17 amino acids. V was clipped by 4 bases and J by 4 bases; unmatched bases: 6. The CDR3: CASSGPGTSGGYNEQFF. Here the CDR3 DNA reads TGTGCCAGCAGTGGCCCCGGGACTAGCGGGGGATACAATGAGCAGTTCTTC. Using reference TRBV2 and TRBJ2-1 for the parts outside the CDR3, the full variable domain is EPEVTQTPSHQVTQMGQEVILRCVPISNHLYFYWYRQILGQKVEFLVSFYNNEISEKSEIFDDQFSVERPDGSNFTLKIRSTKLEDSAMYFCASSGPGTSGGYNEQFFGPGTRLTVL.

J is TRBJ2-1 and V is TRBV11-3; the D gene is possibly TRBD2 (6 bases). Trimming pared 1 base from V and 2 bases from J, leaving 6 bases between. The CDR3 has 14 amino acids. From germline, CDR1 is SGHNT and CDR2 YENEEA. The CDR3 spells CASSLGGTYNEQFF. CDR3 bases: TGTGCCAGCAGCTTAGGCGGGACCTACAATGAGCAGTTCTTC.

The V call is TRBV5-1, the J call TRBJ2-5; D call uncertain. In germline, CDR1 is SGHRS, CDR2 YFSETQ. CDR3 length: 14 residues. The ends were cut back, 6 bases at V and 1 base at J, with 13 bases in the middle. The DNA of the CDR3 is TGCGCCAGCACCCACGGCAGCTCCCAAGAGACCCAGTACTTC. Residues: CASTHGSSQETQYF.

This clone came up once. The gene calls are TRBV15 and TRBJ2-3, with D uncertain. The CDR3 is made up of 14 amino acids. V was clipped by 6 bases and J by 1 base, with 11 bases between them. CDR1 LNHNV and CDR2 YYDKDF come from the germline V gene (reference sequence). CDR3 nucleotides: TGTGCCACCAGAGTCGGTCGGGGCACAGATACGCAGTATTTT. This codes for CATRVGRGTDTQYF. Full variable domain (outside the CDR3, taken from reference TRBV15 and TRBJ2-3): DAMVIQNPRYQVTQFGKPVTLSCSQTLNHNVMYWYQQKSSQAPKLLFHYYDKDFNNEADTPDNFQSRRPNTSFCFLDIRSPGLGDTAMYLCATRVGRGTDTQYFGPGTRLTVL.

The chain combines TRBV6-4 with TRBJ2-3; 9 bases are shared with TRBD1. Germline trimming cut 5 bases from V and 3 bases from J; bases unmatched to any gene: 9. The CDR3 runs to 16 residues. The germline V gene has CDR1 MRHNA and CDR2 SNTAGT. CDR3 sequence (DNA): TGTGCCAGCAGTTCCGGGACAGGGAGAGGGACAGATACGCAGTATTTT. Translation gives CASSSGTGRGTDTQYF.

The chain combines TRBV7-2 with TRBJ2-3; TRBD2 matches 8 bases. The V segment lost 7 bases and the J segment 5 bases; nucleotides outside the gene matches: 14. Germline CDR1 and CDR2: SGHTA and FQGNSA. The CDR3 contains 16 residues. The CDR3 reads CASNLSPGLGGDTQYF. Written as DNA, the CDR3 is TGTGCCAGCAACCTGAGTCCGGGACTAGGAGGAGATACGCAGTATTTT.

The sample holds a few counts of this clone. The chain joins TRBV2 to TRBJ1-2; the match to TRBD1 covers 10 bases. The germline gives CDR1 SNHLY, CDR2 FYNNEI. CDR3 size: 13 residues. The V gene end was trimmed by 4 bases and the J gene end by 7 bases; junction bases not matched to a gene: 3. The CDR3 sequence is CASSGQGASGYTF. The CDR3 DNA reads as TGTGCCAGCAGTGGACAGGGGGCAAGTGGCTACACCTTC.